The rows below give T cell receptor beta chains drawn from one sample of a study of shared clonotypes between healthy human individuals. Sequencing was performed with immunoSEQ multiplex PCR; in TCRdb, only in-frame clones are kept and a portion is missing. This table holds about 2.5 million clones, less than 95% found once. Sequenced input: naive CD4+ T cells from PBMCs. The receptor set was obtained from a man aged 18-30 years in good health. Some clones in this sample may be carry-over from other donors' samples. CDR3s leave out the opening cysteine and the closing phenylalanine or tryptophan.

J gene: TRBJ1-1
V gene: TRBV7-3
CDR3 protein: ASSLERLNTEAF

J gene: TRBJ2-3
V gene: TRBV29-1
CDR3 protein: SVDRGEDTQY

J gene: TRBJ2-1
V gene: TRBV14
CDR3 protein: ASSQGISSYNEQF

J gene: TRBJ1-2
V gene: TRBV7-2
CDR3 protein: ASSPAGGKANYGYT

J gene: TRBJ1-1
V gene: TRBV19
CDR3 protein: ASSLDRVRMNTEAF

J gene: TRBJ2-4
V gene: TRBV27
CDR3 protein: ASSFGQTNIQY

J gene: TRBJ1-3
V gene: TRBV7-9
CDR3 protein: ASSSLGPSSGNTIY

J gene: TRBJ2-5
V gene: TRBV5-4
CDR3 protein: ASSAAGTGRQTQY

J gene: TRBJ1-2
V gene: TRBV5-1
CDR3 protein: ASSLGQGNYGYT

J gene: TRBJ2-6
V gene: TRBV7-8
CDR3 protein: ASTGTGLRLGANVLT

J gene: TRBJ2-1
V gene: TRBV7-9
CDR3 protein: ASTLRTASGIGEQF

J gene: TRBJ2-3
V gene: TRBV20-1
CDR3 protein: SAHIPDTQY

J gene: TRBJ1-1
V gene: TRBV2
CDR3 protein: ASSEVLGNTEAF

J gene: TRBJ2-7
V gene: TRBV23-1
CDR3 protein: ASSPSGGYEQY

J gene: TRBJ2-2
V gene: TRBV5-1
CDR3 protein: ASSFQGTGELF

J gene: TRBJ2-1
V gene: TRBV6-6
CDR3 protein: ASSYQGNEQF

J gene: TRBJ1-4
V gene: TRBV19
CDR3 protein: ASSTTWSGEKLF

J gene: TRBJ1-4
V gene: TRBV2
CDR3 protein: ASSGQTTNEKLF

J gene: TRBJ2-2
V gene: TRBV12-5
CDR3 protein: ASGRGLSTGELF

J gene: TRBJ1-1
V gene: TRBV19
CDR3 protein: ASNVQGARSEAF

J gene: TRBJ2-5
V gene: TRBV4-3
CDR3 protein: ASSLRQAKPQETQY

J gene: TRBJ1-2
V gene: TRBV11-2
CDR3 protein: ASSLGTDYGYT

J gene: TRBJ1-4
V gene: TRBV28
CDR3 protein: ASTTGGAEKLF

J gene: TRBJ2-6
V gene: TRBV27
CDR3 protein: ASLPSFTRLLGSGANVLT

J gene: TRBJ1-2
V gene: TRBV19
CDR3 protein: ASSEQGNYGYT

J gene: TRBJ2-1
V gene: TRBV7-3
CDR3 protein: ASSGSYNEQF

J gene: TRBJ2-1
V gene: TRBV4-1
CDR3 protein: ASSQDIASSYNEQF

J gene: TRBJ1-3
V gene: TRBV7-2
CDR3 protein: ASSPQAGSGNTIY

J gene: TRBJ2-1
V gene: TRBV5-1
CDR3 protein: ASSFTYNEQF

J gene: TRBJ2-1
V gene: TRBV11-2
CDR3 protein: ASSLEVAEQF

J gene: TRBJ1-1
V gene: TRBV5-1
CDR3 protein: ASSLGGVTEAF

J gene: TRBJ2-7
V gene: TRBV28
CDR3 protein: ASGAGAYEQY

J gene: TRBJ1-5
V gene: TRBV10-3
CDR3 protein: AISESILSNQPQH

J gene: TRBJ2-4
V gene: TRBV29-1
CDR3 protein: SVGLLAKNIQY

J gene: TRBJ1-2
V gene: TRBV18
CDR3 protein: ASSPTRQGIYGYT

J gene: TRBJ2-1
V gene: TRBV28
CDR3 protein: ASSLGTGSIIANYNEQF

J gene: TRBJ2-1
V gene: TRBV10-2
CDR3 protein: ASNGQGSYNEQF

J gene: TRBJ2-7
V gene: TRBV4-2
CDR3 protein: ASSHLTGTTSYEQY

J gene: TRBJ2-5
V gene: TRBV2
CDR3 protein: ASSRPLGRETQY

J gene: TRBJ2-5
V gene: TRBV11-3
CDR3 protein: ASSSGLAGWETQY

J gene: TRBJ1-3
V gene: TRBV28
CDR3 protein: ASSLWPTGNTIY

J gene: TRBJ2-2
V gene: TRBV19
CDR3 protein: ASSIWQLNTGELF

J gene: TRBJ2-1
V gene: TRBV12-5
CDR3 protein: ASGRREGKVNEQF

J gene: TRBJ1-1
V gene: TRBV5-5
CDR3 protein: ASSLWGGPMNTEAF

J gene: TRBJ2-5
V gene: TRBV10-2
CDR3 protein: ASSYSGLQETQY

J gene: TRBJ2-2
V gene: TRBV10-1
CDR3 protein: ASSESLPTGELF

J gene: TRBJ2-7
V gene: TRBV5-4
CDR3 protein: ASSPNRGYEQY

J gene: TRBJ1-5
V gene: TRBV7-2
CDR3 protein: ASSQPGGNQPQH

J gene: TRBJ1-2
V gene: TRBV7-8
CDR3 protein: ASSSLMGAGGYGYT

J gene: TRBJ2-5
V gene: TRBV28
CDR3 protein: ASSPSELGQGLETQY

J gene: TRBJ2-2
V gene: TRBV19
CDR3 protein: ASSAGGLNTGELF